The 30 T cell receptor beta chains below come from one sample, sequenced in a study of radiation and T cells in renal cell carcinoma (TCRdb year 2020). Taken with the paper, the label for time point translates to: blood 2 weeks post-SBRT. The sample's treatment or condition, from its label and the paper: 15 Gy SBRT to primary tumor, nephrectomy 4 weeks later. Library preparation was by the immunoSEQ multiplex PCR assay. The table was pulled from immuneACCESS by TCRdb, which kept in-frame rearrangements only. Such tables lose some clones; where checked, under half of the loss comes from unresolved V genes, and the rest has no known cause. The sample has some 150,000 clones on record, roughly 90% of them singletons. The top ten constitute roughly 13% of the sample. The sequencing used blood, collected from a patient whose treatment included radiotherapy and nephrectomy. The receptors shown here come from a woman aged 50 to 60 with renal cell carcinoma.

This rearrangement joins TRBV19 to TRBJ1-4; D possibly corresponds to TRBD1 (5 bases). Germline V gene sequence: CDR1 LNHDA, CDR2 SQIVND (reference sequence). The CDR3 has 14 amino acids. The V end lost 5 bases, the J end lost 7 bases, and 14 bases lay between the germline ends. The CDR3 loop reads CASSLQGSPEKLFF. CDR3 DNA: TGTGCCAGTAGTCTTCAGGGATCCCCTGAAAAACTGTTTTTT.

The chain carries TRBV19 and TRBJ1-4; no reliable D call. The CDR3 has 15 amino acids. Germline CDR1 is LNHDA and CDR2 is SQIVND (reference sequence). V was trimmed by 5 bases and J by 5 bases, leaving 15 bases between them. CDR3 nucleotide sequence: TGTGCCAGTAGTGATGTCGGACGTGGAAATGAAAAACTGTTTTTT. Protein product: CASSDVGRGNEKLFF. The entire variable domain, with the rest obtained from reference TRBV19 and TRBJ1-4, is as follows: DGGITQSPKYLFRKEGQNVTLSCEQNLNHDAMYWYRQDPGQGLRLIYYSQIVNDFQKGDIAEGYSVSREKKESFPLTVTSAQKNPTAFYLCASSDVGRGNEKLFFGSGTQLSVL.

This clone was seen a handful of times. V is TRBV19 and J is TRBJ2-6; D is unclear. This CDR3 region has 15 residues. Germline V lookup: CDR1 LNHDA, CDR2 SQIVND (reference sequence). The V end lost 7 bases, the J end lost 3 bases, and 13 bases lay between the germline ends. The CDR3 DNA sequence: TGTGCCAGTAAGTGGAGACGCAGTGGGGCCAACGTCCTGACTTTC. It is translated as CASKWRRSGANVLTF.

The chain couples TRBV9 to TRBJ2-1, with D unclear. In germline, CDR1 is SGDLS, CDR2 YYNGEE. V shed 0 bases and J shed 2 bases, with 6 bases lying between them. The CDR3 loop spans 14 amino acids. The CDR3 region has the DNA TGTGCCAGCAGCGTAGACCCAACCTACAATGAGCAGTTCTTC. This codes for CASSVDPTYNEQFF.

CDR3 protein: CASSFRDSPLHF. DNA for the CDR3: TGTGCCAGCAGCTTCCGGGATTCACCCCTCCACTTT. The rearrangement links TRBV5-6 to TRBJ1-6; D gene ambiguous. V lost 2 bases to trimming and J lost 8 bases, with 5 bases between them. CDR3 size: 12 residues. Germline CDR1 and CDR2: SGHDT and YYEEEE.

CDR3 nucleotide sequence: TGTGCCAGCAGGTACAGTCCTCTAAATTCGATCGTATTGGGCTACACCTTC. Protein: CASRYSPLNSIVLGYTF. The chain uses TRBV6-4 and TRBJ1-2; D is undetermined. Trimming stripped 6 bases from V and 8 bases from J, with 28 bases between. The CDR3 covers 17 residues. Germline values: CDR1 MRHNA, CDR2 SNTAGT.

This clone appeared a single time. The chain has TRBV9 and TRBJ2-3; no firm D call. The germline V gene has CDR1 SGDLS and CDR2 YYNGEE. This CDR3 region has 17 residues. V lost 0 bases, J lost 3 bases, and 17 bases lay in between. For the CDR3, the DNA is TGTGCCAGCAGCGTAGAGGCCCACGTCAGTATAACAGATACGCAGTATTTT. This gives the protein CASSVEAHVSITDTQYF.

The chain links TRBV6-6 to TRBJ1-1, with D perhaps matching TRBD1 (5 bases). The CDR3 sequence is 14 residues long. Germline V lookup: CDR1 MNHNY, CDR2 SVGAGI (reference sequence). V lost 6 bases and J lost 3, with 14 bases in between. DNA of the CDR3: TGTGCCAGCAGGGATGCCAGGGTATACACTGAAGCTTTCTTT. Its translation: CASRDARVYTEAFF.

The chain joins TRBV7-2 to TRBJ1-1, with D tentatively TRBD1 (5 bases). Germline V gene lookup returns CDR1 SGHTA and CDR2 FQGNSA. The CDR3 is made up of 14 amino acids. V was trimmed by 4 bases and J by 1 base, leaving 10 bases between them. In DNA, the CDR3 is TGTGCCAGCAGCTCGGGACTGCCGAACACTGAAGCTTTCTTT. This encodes CASSSGLPNTEAFF.

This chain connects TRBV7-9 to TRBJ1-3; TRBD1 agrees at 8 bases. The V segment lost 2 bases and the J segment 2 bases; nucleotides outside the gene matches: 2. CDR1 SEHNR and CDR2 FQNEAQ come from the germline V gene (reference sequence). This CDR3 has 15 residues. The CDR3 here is CASSLNRGAGNTIYF. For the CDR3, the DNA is TGTGCCAGCAGCTTAAACAGGGGGGCTGGAAACACCATATATTTT.

CDR3 DNA sequence: TGTGCCAGCAGCGCCTACGGGACAGGGGCTTCATACAATGAGCAGTTCTTC. This codes for CASSAYGTGASYNEQFF. This rearrangement joins TRBV9 to TRBJ2-1; 10 nucleotides line up with TRBD1. The V gene's germline CDR1 is SGDLS and CDR2 YYNGEE. Unmatched junction bases numbered 10, after V lost 3 bases and J lost 4 bases. This CDR3 contains 17 residues.

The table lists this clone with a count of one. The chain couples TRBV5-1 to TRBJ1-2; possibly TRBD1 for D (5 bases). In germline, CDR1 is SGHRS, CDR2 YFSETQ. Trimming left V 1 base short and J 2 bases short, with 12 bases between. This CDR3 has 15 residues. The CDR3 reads CASSLYGRDNYGYTF. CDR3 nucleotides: TGCGCCAGCAGCTTGTACGGCAGGGACAACTATGGCTACACCTTC.

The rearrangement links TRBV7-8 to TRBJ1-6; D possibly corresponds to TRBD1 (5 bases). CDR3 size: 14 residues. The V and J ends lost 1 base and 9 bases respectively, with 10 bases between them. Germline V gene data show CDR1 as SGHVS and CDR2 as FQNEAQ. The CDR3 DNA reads TGTGCCAGCAGCTTAGTGGTTGGGGGTTCACCCCTCCACTTT. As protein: CASSLVVGGSPLHF.

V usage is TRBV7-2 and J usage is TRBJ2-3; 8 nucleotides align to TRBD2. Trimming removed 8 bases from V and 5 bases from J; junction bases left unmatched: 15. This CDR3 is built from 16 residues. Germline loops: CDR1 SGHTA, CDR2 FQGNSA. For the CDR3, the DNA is TGTGCCAGCGGAATTAAACCGGGACTAGAGGGAGATACGCAGTATTTT. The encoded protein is CASGIKPGLEGDTQYF. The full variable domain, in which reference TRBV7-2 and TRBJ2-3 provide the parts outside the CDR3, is GAGVSQSPSNKVTEKGKDVELRCDPISGHTALYWYRQSLGQGLEFLIYFQGNSAPDKSGLPSDRFSAERTGGSVSTLTIQRTQQEDSAVYLCASGIKPGLEGDTQYFGPGTRLTVL.

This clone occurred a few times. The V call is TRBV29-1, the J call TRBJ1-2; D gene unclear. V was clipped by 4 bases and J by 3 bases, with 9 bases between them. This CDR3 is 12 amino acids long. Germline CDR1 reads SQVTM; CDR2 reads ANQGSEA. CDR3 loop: CSVVQEYYGYTF. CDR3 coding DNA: TGCAGCGTTGTCCAGGAGTACTATGGCTACACCTTC.

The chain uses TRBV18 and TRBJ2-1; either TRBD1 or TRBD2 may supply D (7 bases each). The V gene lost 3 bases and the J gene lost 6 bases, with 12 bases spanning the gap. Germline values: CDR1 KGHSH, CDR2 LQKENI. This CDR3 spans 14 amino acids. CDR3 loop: CASSPAGGVNEQFF. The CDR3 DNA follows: TGTGCCAGCTCACCGGCAGGGGGGGTCAATGAGCAGTTCTTC.

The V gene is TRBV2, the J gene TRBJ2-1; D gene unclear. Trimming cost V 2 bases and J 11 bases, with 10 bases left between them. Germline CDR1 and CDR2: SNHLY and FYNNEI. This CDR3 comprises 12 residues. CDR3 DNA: TGTGCCAGCAGTGAAATCACCATCCAGCAGTTCTTC. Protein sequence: CASSEITIQQFF. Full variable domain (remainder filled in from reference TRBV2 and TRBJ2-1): EPEVTQTPSHQVTQMGQEVILRCVPISNHLYFYWYRQILGQKVEFLVSFYNNEISEKSEIFDDQFSVERPDGSNFTLKIRSTKLEDSAMYFCASSEITIQQFFGPGTRLTVL.

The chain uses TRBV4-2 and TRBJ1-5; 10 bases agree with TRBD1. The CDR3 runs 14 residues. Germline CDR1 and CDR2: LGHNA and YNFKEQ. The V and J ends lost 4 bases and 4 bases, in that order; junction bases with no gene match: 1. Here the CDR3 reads CASSPDRGNQPQHF. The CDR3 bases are TGTGCCAGCAGCCCGGACAGGGGGAATCAGCCCCAGCATTTT.

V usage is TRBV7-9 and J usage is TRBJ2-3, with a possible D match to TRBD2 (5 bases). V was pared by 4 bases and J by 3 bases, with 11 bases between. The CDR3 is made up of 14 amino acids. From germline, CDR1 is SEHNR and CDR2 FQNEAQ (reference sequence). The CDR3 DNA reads TGTGCCAGCAGCTATCTACTAGGAACAGATACGCAGTATTTT. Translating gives CASSYLLGTDTQYF.

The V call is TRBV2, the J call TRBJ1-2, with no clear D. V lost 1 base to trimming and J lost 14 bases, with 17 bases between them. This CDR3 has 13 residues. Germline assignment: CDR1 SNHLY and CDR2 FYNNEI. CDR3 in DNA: TGTGCCAGCAGTGAAGTGGGAACAGCGCCTGGGACCTTC. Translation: CASSEVGTAPGTF.

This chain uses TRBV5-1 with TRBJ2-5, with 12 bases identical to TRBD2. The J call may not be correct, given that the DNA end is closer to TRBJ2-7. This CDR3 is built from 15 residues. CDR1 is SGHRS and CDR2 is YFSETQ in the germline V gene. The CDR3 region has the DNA TGCGCCAGCAGTAAGACTAGCGGGGGCCGCTACGAGCAGTACTTC. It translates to CASSKTSGGRYEQYF.

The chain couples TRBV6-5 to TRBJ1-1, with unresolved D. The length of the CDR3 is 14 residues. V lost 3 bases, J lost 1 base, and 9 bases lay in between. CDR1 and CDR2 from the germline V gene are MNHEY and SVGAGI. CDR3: CASSYSDENTEAFF. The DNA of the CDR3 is TGTGCCAGCAGTTATTCCGACGAGAACACTGAAGCTTTCTTT.

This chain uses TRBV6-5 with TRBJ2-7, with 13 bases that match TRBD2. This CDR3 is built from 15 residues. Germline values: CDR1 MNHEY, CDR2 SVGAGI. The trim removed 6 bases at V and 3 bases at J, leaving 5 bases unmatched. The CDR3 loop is CASSRTSGGVYEQYF. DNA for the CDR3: TGTGCCAGCAGCCGGACTAGCGGGGGTGTCTACGAGCAGTACTTC.

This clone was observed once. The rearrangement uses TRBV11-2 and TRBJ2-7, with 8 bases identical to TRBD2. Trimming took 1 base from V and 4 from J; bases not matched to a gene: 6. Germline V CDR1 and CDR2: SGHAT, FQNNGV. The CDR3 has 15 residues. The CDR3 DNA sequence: TGTGCCAGCAGCTTAGTGGCTAGCGGGCATTACGAGCAGTACTTC. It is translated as CASSLVASGHYEQYF.

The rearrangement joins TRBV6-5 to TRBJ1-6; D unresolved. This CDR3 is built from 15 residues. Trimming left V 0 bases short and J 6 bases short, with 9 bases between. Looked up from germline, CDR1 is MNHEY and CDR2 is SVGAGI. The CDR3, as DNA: TGTGCCAGCAGTTACTCGACCGGGCCTAATTCACCCCTCCACTTT. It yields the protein CASSYSTGPNSPLHF.

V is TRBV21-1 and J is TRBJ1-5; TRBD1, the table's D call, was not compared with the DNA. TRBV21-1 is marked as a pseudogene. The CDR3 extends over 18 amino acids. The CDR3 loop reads CASSNYFRDRGPGQPQHF. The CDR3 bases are TGTGCCAGCAGCAATTATTTCAGGGACAGGGGGCCGGGTCAGCCCCAGCATTTT.

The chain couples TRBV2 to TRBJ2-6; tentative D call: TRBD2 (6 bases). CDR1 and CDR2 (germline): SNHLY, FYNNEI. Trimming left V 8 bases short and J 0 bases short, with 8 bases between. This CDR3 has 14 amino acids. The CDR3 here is CASGGTSGANVLTF. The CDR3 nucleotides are TGTGCCAGCGGGGGGACCTCTGGGGCCAACGTCCTGACTTTC. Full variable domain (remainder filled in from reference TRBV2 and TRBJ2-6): EPEVTQTPSHQVTQMGQEVILRCVPISNHLYFYWYRQILGQKVEFLVSFYNNEISEKSEIFDDQFSVERPDGSNFTLKIRSTKLEDSAMYFCASGGTSGANVLTFGAGSRLTVL.

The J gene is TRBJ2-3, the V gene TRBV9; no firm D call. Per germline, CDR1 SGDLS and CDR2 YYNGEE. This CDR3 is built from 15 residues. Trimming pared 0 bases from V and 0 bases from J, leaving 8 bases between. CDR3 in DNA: TGTGCCAGCAGCGTAGTAGGTGGGAGCACAGATACGCAGTATTTT. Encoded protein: CASSVVGGSTDTQYF.

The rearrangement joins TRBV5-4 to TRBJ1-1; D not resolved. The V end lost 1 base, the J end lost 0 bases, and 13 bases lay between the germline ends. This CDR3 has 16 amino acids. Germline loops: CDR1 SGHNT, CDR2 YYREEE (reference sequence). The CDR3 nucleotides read TGTGCCAGCAGCTTGTGGGTGGGAATCATGAACACTGAAGCTTTCTTT. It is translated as CASSLWVGIMNTEAFF.

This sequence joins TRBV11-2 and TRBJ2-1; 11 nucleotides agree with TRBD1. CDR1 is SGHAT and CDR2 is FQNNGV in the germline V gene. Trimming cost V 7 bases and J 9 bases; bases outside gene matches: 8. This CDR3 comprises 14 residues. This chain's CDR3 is CASTNGQGAGEQFF. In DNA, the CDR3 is TGTGCCAGCACCAACGGACAGGGGGCAGGTGAGCAGTTCTTC.